Shown below are 19 T cell receptor beta chains from a single sample sequenced in a study of shared clonotypes between healthy human individuals. Cells designated naive CD8 were CD45RO-negative and were positively selected for CCR7, with terminally differentiated effector memory CD45RA+ cells excluded. The data were produced by immunoSEQ multiplex PCR, yet TCRdb's version contains in-frame clones alone and is incomplete. The sample lists around 2,100,000 clones, about 95% occurring once. The sample consisted of naive CD8+ T cells sorted from blood. These receptors originate from a man aged 18 to 30 in good health.

This clone was seen only once. The sample has other DNA sequences that encode this CDR3 too. The chain uses TRBV9 and TRBJ2-3; D unclear. Trimming stripped 1 base from V and 5 bases from J, with 5 bases between. CDR1 and CDR2 (germline): SGDLS, YYNGEE. This CDR3 region has 12 residues. The CDR3 here is CASSVQGDTQYF. CDR3 DNA: TGTGCCAGCAGCGTACAAGGAGATACGCAGTATTTT.

V usage is TRBV11-2 and J usage is TRBJ1-2; 7 bases are a match to TRBD1. V lost 5 bases to trimming and J lost 0 bases; unmatched junction nucleotides: 15. This CDR3 is 18 amino acids long. CDR1 is SGHAT and CDR2 is FQNNGV in the germline V gene. The CDR3 loop is CASSRTAGGGLTNYGYTF. The CDR3 nucleotides are TGTGCCAGCAGCCGAACGGCAGGGGGGGGTTTAACTAACTATGGCTACACCTTC. The full variable domain, its missing parts supplied by reference TRBV11-2 and TRBJ1-2, is EAGVAQSPRYKIIEKRQSVAFWCNPISGHATLYWYQQILGQGPKLLIQFQNNGVVDDSQLPKDRFSAERLKGVDSTLKIQPAKLEDSAVYLCASSRTAGGGLTNYGYTFGSGTRLTVV.

The rearrangement joins TRBV5-6 to TRBJ1-3; no firm D call. CDR3 length: 15 residues. Germline V gene data show CDR1 as SGHDT and CDR2 as YYEEEE. The ends were cut back, 3 bases at V and 9 bases at J, with 19 bases in the middle. The CDR3 here is CASSSPRTEWSTIYF. In DNA, the CDR3 is TGTGCCAGCAGCTCGCCCCGGACGGAGTGGAGCACCATATATTTT.

CDR3 loop: CASTPGLLTGELFF. The CDR3 nucleotides are TGTGCCAGCACCCCGGGACTTCTAACCGGGGAGCTGTTTTTT. The chain carries TRBV27 and TRBJ2-2, with a tentative D call TRBD2 (6 bases). V lost 7 bases and J 5 bases, leaving 14 bases between the germline ends. Germline lookup yields CDR1 MNHEY and CDR2 SMNVEV (reference sequence). The CDR3 runs to 14 residues.

J is TRBJ2-1 and V is TRBV11-2; 8 bases line up with TRBD2. V gave up 1 base and J gave up 4 bases; unmatched junction bases: 3. This CDR3 has 15 residues. CDR1 SGHAT and CDR2 FQNNGV come from the germline V gene. The CDR3 loop reads CASSLAGGVYNEQFF. CDR3 coding DNA: TGTGCCAGCAGCTTAGCCGGGGGGGTTTACAATGAGCAGTTCTTC. The full variable domain, its missing parts supplied by reference TRBV11-2 and TRBJ2-1, is EAGVAQSPRYKIIEKRQSVAFWCNPISGHATLYWYQQILGQGPKLLIQFQNNGVVDDSQLPKDRFSAERLKGVDSTLKIQPAKLEDSAVYLCASSLAGGVYNEQFFGPGTRLTVL.

About this clone: At the DNA level, this CDR3 is encoded by other sequences in the same sample as well. J is TRBJ2-7 and V is TRBV7-9, with D hard to call. Per germline, CDR1 SEHNR and CDR2 FQNEAQ (reference sequence). Deletions cut 2 bases from V and 3 bases from J, with 8 bases between. The CDR3 length is 13 residues. The CDR3 here is CASSLRGGYEQYF. CDR3 DNA: TGTGCCAGCAGCTTACGTGGCGGCTACGAGCAGTACTTC.

The V call is TRBV6-8, the J call TRBJ1-3; D not certain. Deletions cut 2 bases from V and 4 bases from J, with 21 bases between. This CDR3 spans 18 amino acids. Germline V gene lookup returns CDR1 MNHGY and CDR2 SAAAGT. The CDR3 coding sequence is TGTGCCAGCAGTTACCCAACGACTGGCAGAGCCTCGGGAAACACCATATATTTT. Translated: CASSYPTTGRASGNTIYF.

V gene TRBV6-5 combines with J gene TRBJ2-1; D possibly corresponds to TRBD2 (7 bases). The CDR3 has 13 amino acids. In germline, CDR1 is MNHEY, CDR2 SVGAGI. Trimming removed 10 bases from V and 4 bases from J, with 14 bases in between. CDR3 loop: CATGGGWYNEQFF. The DNA of the CDR3 is TGTGCCACGGGGGGCGGGTGGTACAATGAGCAGTTCTTC.

The chain joins TRBV5-4 to TRBJ1-1; TRBD1 matches 7 bases. The germline gives CDR1 SGHNT, CDR2 YYREEE (reference sequence). V trimming: 0 bases; J trimming: 2 bases; junction bases outside the gene matches: 4. The CDR3 loop spans 15 amino acids. The CDR3 is CASSLARGANTEAFF. Here the CDR3 DNA reads TGTGCCAGCAGCTTGGCCAGGGGGGCAAACACTGAAGCTTTCTTT.

This sequence joins TRBV19 and TRBJ1-1, with no clear D. Germline assignment: CDR1 LNHDA and CDR2 SQIVND (reference sequence). This CDR3 has 17 amino acids. Deletions cut 3 bases from V and 4 bases from J, with 21 bases between. The CDR3 DNA reads TGTGCCAGTAGTATGTGGGGAGGAATGGCGGAGGGCACTGAAGCTTTCTTT. Translated, it gives CASSMWGGMAEGTEAFF. The full variable domain, rest sourced from reference TRBV19 and TRBJ1-1, is DGGITQSPKYLFRKEGQNVTLSCEQNLNHDAMYWYRQDPGQGLRLIYYSQIVNDFQKGDIAEGYSVSREKKESFPLTVTSAQKNPTAFYLCASSMWGGMAEGTEAFFGQGTRLTVV.

The chain recombines TRBV4-1 with TRBJ2-3; maybe TRBD2 (5 bases). Germline CDR1 MGHRA, CDR2 YSYEKL. The length of the CDR3 is 15 residues. V was clipped by 1 base and J by 3 bases, with 11 bases between them. CDR3 sequence: CASSQAGDSTDTQYF. CDR3 nucleotides: TGCGCCAGCAGCCAAGCCGGGGATAGTACAGATACGCAGTATTTT.

The chain combines TRBV4-1 with TRBJ2-1; perhaps TRBD2 as D (6 bases). The CDR3 contains 15 residues. The germline gives CDR1 MGHRA, CDR2 YSYEKL. The V end was cut by 4 bases, the J end by 0 bases, with 10 bases between. CDR3 residues: CASSPREYSYNEQFF. The DNA for the CDR3 is TGCGCCAGCAGCCCCCGGGAGTACTCCTACAATGAGCAGTTCTTC.

The chain links TRBV27 to TRBJ1-5; the match to TRBD1 covers 7 bases. V was pared by 8 bases and J by 0 bases, with 7 bases of the junction left unmatched. The CDR3 contains 15 residues. The germline CDR1 and CDR2 sequences are MNHEY and SMNVEV (reference sequence). In DNA, the CDR3 is TGTGCCAGCCCCGTGCAGGGGGGTAGCAATCAGCCCCAGCATTTT. Encoded protein: CASPVQGGSNQPQHF.

The chain has TRBV4-1 and TRBJ2-3; 11 bases agree with TRBD2. The germline gives CDR1 MGHRA, CDR2 YSYEKL. V dropped 3 bases and J dropped 0; count of bases not matched to a gene: 8. This CDR3 has 18 amino acids. The CDR3 reads CASSQDIAGGTSTDTQYF. CDR3 DNA: TGCGCCAGCAGCCAGGATATAGCGGGGGGGACTAGCACAGATACGCAGTATTTT.

About this clone: Other DNA sequences in this specimen translate into the identical CDR3. The chain has TRBV4-3 and TRBJ2-2; D is possibly TRBD2 (5 bases). This CDR3 spans 13 amino acids. The germline CDR1 and CDR2 sequences are LGHNA and YSLEER. Trimming stripped 1 base from V and 7 bases from J, with 7 bases between. CDR3 protein: CASSQAEGGELFF. CDR3 sequence (DNA): TGCGCCAGCAGCCAAGCAGAGGGCGGGGAGCTGTTTTTT.

V and J are TRBV4-1 and TRBJ1-2; 8 bases match TRBD1. There are 16 residues in the CDR3. Germline V gene sequence: CDR1 MGHRA, CDR2 YSYEKL. After removal of 1 base from V and 6 bases from J, the junction contained 10 bases not matched to a gene. CDR3 protein: CASSQGQGNTFDGYTF. The CDR3 bases are TGCGCCAGCAGCCAAGGACAGGGGAACACCTTTGATGGCTACACCTTC.

V gene TRBV9 combines with J gene TRBJ1-3; 8 nucleotides line up with TRBD1. The CDR3 loop spans 15 amino acids. After removal of 4 bases from V and 0 bases from J, the junction contained 3 bases not matched to a gene. Germline V gene lookup returns CDR1 SGDLS and CDR2 YYNGEE. Here the CDR3 DNA reads TGTGCCAGCAGCCTGACAGGGGACTCTGGAAACACCATATATTTT. Amino acids: CASSLTGDSGNTIYF.

This sequence joins TRBV7-9 and TRBJ2-3; D is uncertain. CDR1 is SEHNR and CDR2 is FQNEAQ in the germline V gene (reference sequence). V was clipped by 2 bases and J by 4 bases, with 10 bases between them. The CDR3 covers 14 residues. This CDR3 reads CASSLLDVADTQYF. In DNA, the CDR3 is TGTGCCAGCAGCTTATTAGACGTTGCAGATACGCAGTATTTT.

This chain joins TRBV29-1 and TRBJ2-5; D is possibly TRBD2 (5 bases). The CDR3 consists of 15 residues. Per the germline V gene, CDR1 is SQVTM and CDR2 is ANQGSEA. The V and J ends lost 5 bases and 5 bases respectively, with 21 bases between them. In DNA, the CDR3 is TGCAGCGTTTCCCCAGTGGACGGGAATTATGAGACCCAGTACTTC. Translation: CSVSPVDGNYETQYF.